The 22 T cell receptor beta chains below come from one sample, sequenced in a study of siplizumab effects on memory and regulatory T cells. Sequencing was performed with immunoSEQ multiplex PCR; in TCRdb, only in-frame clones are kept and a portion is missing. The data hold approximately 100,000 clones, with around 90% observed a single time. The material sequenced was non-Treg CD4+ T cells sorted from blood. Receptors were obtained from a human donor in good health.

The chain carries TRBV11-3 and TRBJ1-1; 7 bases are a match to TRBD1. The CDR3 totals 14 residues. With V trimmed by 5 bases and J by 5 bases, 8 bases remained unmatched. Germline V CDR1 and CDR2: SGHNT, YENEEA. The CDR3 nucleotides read TGTGCCAGCAGCGCCTACAGGGGAGGAACTGAAGCTTTCTTT. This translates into CASSAYRGGTEAFF.

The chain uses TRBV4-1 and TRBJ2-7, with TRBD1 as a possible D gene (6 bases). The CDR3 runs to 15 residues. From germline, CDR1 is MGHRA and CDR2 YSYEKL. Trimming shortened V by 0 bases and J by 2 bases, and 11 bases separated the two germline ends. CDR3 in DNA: TGCGCCAGCAGCCAAGATGAGGCAGGGGCCTACGAGCAGTACTTC. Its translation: CASSQDEAGAYEQYF.

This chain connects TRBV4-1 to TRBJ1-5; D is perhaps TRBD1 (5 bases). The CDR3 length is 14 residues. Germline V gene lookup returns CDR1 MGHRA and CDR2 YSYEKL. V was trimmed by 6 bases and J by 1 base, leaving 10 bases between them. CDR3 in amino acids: CASRNPGSNQPQHF. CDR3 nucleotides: TGCGCCAGCAGAAATCCAGGGAGCAATCAGCCCCAGCATTTT.

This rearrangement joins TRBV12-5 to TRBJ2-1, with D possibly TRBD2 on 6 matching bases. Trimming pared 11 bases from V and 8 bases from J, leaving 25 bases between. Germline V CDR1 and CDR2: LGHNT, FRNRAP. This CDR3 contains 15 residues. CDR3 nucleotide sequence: TGTGCTGACTCCGTGGACGGTAGGAGGGCCGATGAGCAGTTCTTC. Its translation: CADSVDGRRADEQFF.

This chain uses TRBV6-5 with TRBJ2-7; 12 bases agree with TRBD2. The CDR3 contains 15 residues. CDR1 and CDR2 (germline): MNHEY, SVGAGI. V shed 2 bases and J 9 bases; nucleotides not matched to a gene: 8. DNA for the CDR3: TGTGCCAGCAGTTACGGACTAGCGGGACTAAAGGGGCAGTACTTC. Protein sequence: CASSYGLAGLKGQYF.

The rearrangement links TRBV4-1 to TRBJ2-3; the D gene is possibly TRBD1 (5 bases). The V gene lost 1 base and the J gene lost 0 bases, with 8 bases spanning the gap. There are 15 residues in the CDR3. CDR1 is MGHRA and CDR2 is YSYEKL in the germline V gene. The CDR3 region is CASSQVGASTDTQYF. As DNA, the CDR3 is TGCGCCAGCAGCCAAGTTGGGGCTAGCACAGATACGCAGTATTTT.

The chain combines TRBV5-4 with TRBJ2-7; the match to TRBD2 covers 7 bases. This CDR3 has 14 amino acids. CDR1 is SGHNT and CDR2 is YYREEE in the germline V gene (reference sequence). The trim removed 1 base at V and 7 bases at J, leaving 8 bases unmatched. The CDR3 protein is CASSLLGGPGEQYF. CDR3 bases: TGTGCCAGCAGCTTGCTGGGAGGGCCGGGTGAGCAGTACTTC.

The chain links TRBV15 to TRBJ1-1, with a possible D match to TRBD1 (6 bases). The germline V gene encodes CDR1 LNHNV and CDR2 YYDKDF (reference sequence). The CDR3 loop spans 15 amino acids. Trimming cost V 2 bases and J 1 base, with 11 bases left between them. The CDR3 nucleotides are TGTGCCACCAGCAGAAGACTAGGGGGGAACACTGAAGCTTTCTTT. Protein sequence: CATSRRLGGNTEAFF.

The CDR3 reads CASSVGLSRGNEQFF. Written as DNA, the CDR3 is TGTGCCAGCAGTGTAGGCCTGAGTCGAGGTAATGAGCAGTTCTTC. The J gene is TRBJ2-1, the V gene TRBV2; D unresolved. CDR1 SNHLY and CDR2 FYNNEI come from the germline V gene. The ends were cut back, 4 bases at V and 7 bases at J, with 17 bases in the middle. The CDR3 covers 15 residues.

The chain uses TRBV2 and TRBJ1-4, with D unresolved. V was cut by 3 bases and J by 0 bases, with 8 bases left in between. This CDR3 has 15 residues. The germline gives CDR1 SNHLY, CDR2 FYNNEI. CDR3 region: CASSEHSATNEKLFF. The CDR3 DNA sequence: TGTGCCAGCAGTGAGCACAGCGCAACTAATGAAAAACTGTTTTTT.

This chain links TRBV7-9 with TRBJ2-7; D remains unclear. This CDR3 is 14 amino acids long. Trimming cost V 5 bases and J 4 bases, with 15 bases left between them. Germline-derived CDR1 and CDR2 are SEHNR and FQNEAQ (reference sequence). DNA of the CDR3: TGTGCCAGCAGCCCTGATGGGGTAATATACGAGCAGTACTTC. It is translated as CASSPDGVIYEQYF.

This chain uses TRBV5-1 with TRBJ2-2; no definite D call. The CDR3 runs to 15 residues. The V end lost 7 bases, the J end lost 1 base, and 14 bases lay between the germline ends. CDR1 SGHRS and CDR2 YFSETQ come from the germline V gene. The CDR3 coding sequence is TGCGCCAGCGAGGTCGGGTGGGGGAACACCGGGGAGCTGTTTTTT. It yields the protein CASEVGWGNTGELFF.

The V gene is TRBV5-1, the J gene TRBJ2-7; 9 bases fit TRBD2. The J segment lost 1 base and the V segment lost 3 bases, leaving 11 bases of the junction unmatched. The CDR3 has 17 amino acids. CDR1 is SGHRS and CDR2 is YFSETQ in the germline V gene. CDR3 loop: CASSSRSSGRLSYEQYF. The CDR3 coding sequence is TGCGCCAGCAGCTCCCGCAGCAGCGGGAGGCTATCCTACGAGCAGTACTTC.

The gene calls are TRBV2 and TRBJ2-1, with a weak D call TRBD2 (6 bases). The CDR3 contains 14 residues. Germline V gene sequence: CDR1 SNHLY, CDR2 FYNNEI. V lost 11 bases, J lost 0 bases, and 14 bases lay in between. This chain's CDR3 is CALGLASSYNEQFF. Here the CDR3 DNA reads TGTGCCCTGGGGCTAGCGAGCTCCTACAATGAGCAGTTCTTC.

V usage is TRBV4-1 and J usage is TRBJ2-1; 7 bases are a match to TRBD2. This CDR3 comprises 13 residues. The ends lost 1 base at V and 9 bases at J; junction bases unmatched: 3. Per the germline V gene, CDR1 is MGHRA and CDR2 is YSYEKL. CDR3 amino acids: CASSQVASGEQFF. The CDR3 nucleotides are TGCGCCAGCAGCCAAGTTGCTAGCGGTGAGCAGTTCTTC.

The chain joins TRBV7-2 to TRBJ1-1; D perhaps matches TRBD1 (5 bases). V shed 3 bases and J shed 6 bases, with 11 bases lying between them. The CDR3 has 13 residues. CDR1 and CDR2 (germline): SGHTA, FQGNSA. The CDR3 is CASSFTPGAEAFF. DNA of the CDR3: TGTGCCAGCAGCTTTACCCCGGGGGCTGAAGCTTTCTTT.

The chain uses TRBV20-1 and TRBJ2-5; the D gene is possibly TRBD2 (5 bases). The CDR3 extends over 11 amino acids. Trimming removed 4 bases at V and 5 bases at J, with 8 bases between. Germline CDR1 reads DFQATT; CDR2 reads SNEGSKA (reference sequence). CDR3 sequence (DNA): TGCAGTGCTATGACGGGGGAGACCCAGTACTTC. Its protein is CSAMTGETQYF.

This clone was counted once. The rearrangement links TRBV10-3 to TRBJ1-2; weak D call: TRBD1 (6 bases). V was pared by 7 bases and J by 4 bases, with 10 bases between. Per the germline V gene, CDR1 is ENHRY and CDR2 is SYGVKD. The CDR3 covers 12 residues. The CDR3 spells CAIMEQGYGYTF. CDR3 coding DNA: TGTGCCATCATGGAACAGGGCTATGGCTACACCTTC.

The chain's CDR3 is CASRRETWELFF. The DNA of the CDR3 is TGTGCCAGCAGACGGGAGACCTGGGAGCTGTTTTTT. The chain is built from TRBV2 and TRBJ2-2; a weak D match, TRBD2 (6 bases). Trimming took 6 bases from V and 9 from J, leaving 11 bases between them. The germline gives CDR1 SNHLY, CDR2 FYNNEI. This CDR3 comprises 12 residues.

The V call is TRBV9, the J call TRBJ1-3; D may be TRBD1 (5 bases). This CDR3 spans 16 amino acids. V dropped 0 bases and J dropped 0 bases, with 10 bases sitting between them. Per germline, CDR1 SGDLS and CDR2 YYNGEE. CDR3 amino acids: CASSVGGFSSGNTIYF. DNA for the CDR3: TGTGCCAGCAGCGTAGGGGGCTTTAGCTCTGGAAACACCATATATTTT.

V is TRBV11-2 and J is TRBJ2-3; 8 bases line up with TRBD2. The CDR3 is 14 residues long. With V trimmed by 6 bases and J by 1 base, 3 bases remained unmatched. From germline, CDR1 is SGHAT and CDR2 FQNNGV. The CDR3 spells CASRISGGTDTQYF. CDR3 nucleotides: TGTGCCAGCAGGATTAGCGGGGGCACAGATACGCAGTATTTT.

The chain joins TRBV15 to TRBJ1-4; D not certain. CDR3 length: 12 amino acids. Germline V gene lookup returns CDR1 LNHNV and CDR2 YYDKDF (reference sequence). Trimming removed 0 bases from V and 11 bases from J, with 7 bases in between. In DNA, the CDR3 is TGTGCCACCAGCAGAGACAGCTTCAAACTGTTTTTT. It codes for CATSRDSFKLFF.